This TCR beta chain was recovered during a study of CD8 T cells in Susac syndrome. Germline loops: CDR1 MNHNS, CDR2 SASEGT. The CDR3 is made up of 13 amino acids. V lost 2 bases to trimming and J lost 6 bases, with 8 bases between them. In the multiple sclerosis control group, patients were treatment-naive and had stable or active relapsing-remitting disease. Negative isolation was applied to CD8+ and CD4+ T cells, and FACS enrichment was applied to TEMRA cells. Reverse transcription of 0.5 to 1 ug RNA was performed with random hexamers. Multiplex immunoSEQ PCR targeted 54 Vbeta and 13 Jbeta TCR beta segments. One entry per CDR3 protein results from TCRdb running MiXCR on the immunoSEQ multiplex PCR reads. The repertoire includes 250,000 to 350,000 distinct CDR3 sequences, 85% of them detected once, and approximately 0.11% sits in the top ten. Worth noting for this clonotype: What it recognizes is unknown.

Study-level results: In its TCR sequencing and HLA analysis, the study acknowledged that the number of individuals was relatively small.

The V call is TRBV6-1, the J call TRBJ2-1; D remains ambiguous. The sample was CD8+ T cells from PBMCs. The sequence derives from a human donor with multiple sclerosis. The DNA for the CDR3 is TGTGCCAGCAGTGAACTCCCCATCAATGAGCAGTTCTTC. This translates into CASSELPINEQFF.